This TCR beta chain was recovered during a study of T cell changes during pregnancy in multiple sclerosis. Germline V gene sequence: CDR1 MNHEY, CDR2 SMNVEV (reference sequence). V dropped 7 bases and J dropped 0 bases, with 13 bases sitting between them. The CDR3 covers 15 residues. The table came from immunoSEQ multiplex PCR; TCRdb's copy has only in-frame clones and leaves some out. This table holds 35,000 to 50,000 clones, approximately 92% found once. The receptor was isolated from a female donor with multiple sclerosis, enrolled in a pregnancy study. This chain uses TRBV27 with TRBJ2-1, with a tentative D call TRBD2 (5 bases). The sequencing here drew on CD4+ T cells from peripheral blood mononuclear cells, taken in the first trimester of pregnancy. The CDR3 sequence is CASTRVGDSYNEQFF. Written as DNA, the CDR3 is TGTGCCAGCACTAGGGTGGGAGACTCCTACAATGAGCAGTTCTTC.